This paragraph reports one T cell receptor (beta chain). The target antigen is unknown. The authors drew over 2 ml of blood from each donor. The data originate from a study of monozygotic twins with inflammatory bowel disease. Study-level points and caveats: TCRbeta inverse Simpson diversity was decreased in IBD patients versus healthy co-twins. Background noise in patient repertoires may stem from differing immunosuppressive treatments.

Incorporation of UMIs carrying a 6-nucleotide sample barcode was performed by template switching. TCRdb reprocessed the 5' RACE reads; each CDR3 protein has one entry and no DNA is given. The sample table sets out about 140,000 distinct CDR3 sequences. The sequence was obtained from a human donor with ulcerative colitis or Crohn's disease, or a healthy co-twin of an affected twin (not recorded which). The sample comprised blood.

The CDR3 loop reads CASQPGVENTEAFF. The chain employs TRBV27 and TRBJ1-1; TCRdb's assignment of TRBD1 cannot be checked, as there is no DNA. The CDR3 loop spans 14 amino acids. CDR1 and CDR2 from the germline V gene are MNHEY and SMNVEV (reference sequence).